This TCR beta chain derives from a study of T cells in Graves' hyperthyroidism and ophthalmopathy (dated by TCRdb to about 2019). The study in broad terms: Peripheral blood samples were taken at initial diagnosis, before any treatment was given. The 100 discovery patients were divided at random into training and test sets in a 7:3 ratio. The paper describes TCR Vbeta CDR3 sequencing of roughly 130 peripheral blood samples, made up of roughly 40 ophthalmopathy patients, 70 to 75 hyperthyroidism patients and 17 progressor patients. In more than 5 Graves' hyperthyroidism patients, the study also compared T-cell repertoires from thyroid tissue with T-cell repertoires from blood. Prospective prediction of ophthalmopathy was tested in an independent validation cohort of 18 to 20 hyperthyroidism patients and some 17 patients who later progressed to ophthalmopathy. Once sampling was done, hyperthyroidism patients were given methimazole at a starting dose of 30 mg daily, whereas ophthalmopathy patients were given high-dose intravenous methylprednisolone. TCR V-J signatures able to tell the groups apart were searched for in a discovery cohort of 90 to 100 patients, of whom more than 40 had Graves' ophthalmopathy and around 58 had stable Graves' hyperthyroidism.

Counted from cysteine to phenylalanine, this CDR3 has 12 amino acids. Solely the CDR3 DNA is kept, with 36 bases framed from the first base. Deletion took 2 bases off V and 10 bases off J, with a span of 10 bases between the germline ends. The investigation overall reported the following: A 13 V-J signature model separated ophthalmopathy from stable hyperthyroidism, with roughly 88% sensitivity and roughly 84% specificity in cross-validation and 80%/75% in testing. During validation, the model predicted progression to ophthalmopathy a median of about 6.5 months ahead of onset, with around 71% sensitivity and 72.22% specificity. Most expanded thyroid clonotypes (frequency above 0.001) were also detected in blood, suggesting blood repertoires may reflect thyroid immune responses. Sample size was not statistically predetermined, and investigators were not blinded to group allocation.

Ophthalmopathy patients had moderately to severely active disease, with a Clinical Activity Score of 3 or more, a NOSPECS grade of 4 or more, and a disease duration of less than 3 months. Exclusion was applied to patients with uncontrolled infections, other autoimmune diseases, pregnancy or lactation. Clinical symptoms, serum thyroxine and TRAb, thyroid ultrasound, and orbital computed tomography formed the basis for the diagnoses. PBMCs were separated from approximately 10 ml of fresh peripheral blood using Ficoll-Paque density gradient centrifugation. Trizol reagent was used to extract total RNA, and RNA quality was then checked on an Agilent 2100 Bioanalyzer. TCR beta CDR3 regions were amplified from RNA transcripts. For the first round of RT-PCR on the TCR CDR3, the HTBI primer set was used together with the Qiagen OneStep RT-PCR kit. Libraries were constructed in a second round of multiplex PCR, after which size selection and purification were carried out. Sequencing of the libraries was done on an Illumina HiSeq2000 using paired-end 100 bp reads. In the source study's methods: SOAPnuke was used to process the raw data, throwing out any read that contained adapters or uncalled bases, had a mean Phred below 15, or lacked an exact constant-primer or identifier match. COPE v1.2.5 was used to merge high-quality paired reads, and clonotypes were defined as unique nucleotide sequences. MiTCR v1.1 was used to align the clonotypes against IMGT TRBV, TRBD and TRBJ reference segments. Analysis was restricted to V-J combinations with a frequency above 0.0001, which covered 99% to 99.2% of repertoires. The TCS score was defined as F50 (clonal expansion) divided by E x V (chaos), with BLOSUM62-based TCRdist calculated between CDR3 peptides within each V-J. Welch's t-statistics and random forest reduced approximately 520 V-J features to around 14, which were used in a naive Bayes classifier (R e1071). TCRdb's own reprocessing of the public reads used fastp at Q25 and MiXCR and kept productive beta chains. For every CDR3 protein sequence, its rows merge into one entry that carries the most common genes and DNA. None of the V and J calls come from the authors' own analysis; TCRdb made them. For this sample the table gives approximately 530,000 distinct CDR3 sequences, of which about 20% were detected only once. 47% of the sample is taken by the ten largest.

This clonotype was detected many times. Its antigen target is currently unknown. There are no base qualities to consult, and no much larger clone falls within one base. Sequencing was carried out using blood. The chain uses TRBV12-3 or TRBV12-4 and TRBJ2-3; possibly the D gene is TRBD1, per 6 matching bases. The source is a man between 40 and 49 years old with Graves' ophthalmopathy. The CDR3 protein sequence reads: CASSLRDTSQYF. Here is the DNA: TGTGCCAGCAGTTTAAGGGACACCTCGCAGTATTTT.